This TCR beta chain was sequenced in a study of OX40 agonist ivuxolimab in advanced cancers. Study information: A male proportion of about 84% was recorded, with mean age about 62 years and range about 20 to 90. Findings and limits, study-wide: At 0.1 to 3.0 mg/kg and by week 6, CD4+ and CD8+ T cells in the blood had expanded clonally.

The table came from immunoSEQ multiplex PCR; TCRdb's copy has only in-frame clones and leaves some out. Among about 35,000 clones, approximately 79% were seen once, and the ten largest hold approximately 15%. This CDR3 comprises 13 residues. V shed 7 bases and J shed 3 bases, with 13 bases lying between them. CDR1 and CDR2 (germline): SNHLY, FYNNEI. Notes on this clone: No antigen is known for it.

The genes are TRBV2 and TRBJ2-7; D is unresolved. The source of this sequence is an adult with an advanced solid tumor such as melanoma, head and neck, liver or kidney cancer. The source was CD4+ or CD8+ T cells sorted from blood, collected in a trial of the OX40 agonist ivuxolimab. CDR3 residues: CASTPGTNYEQYF. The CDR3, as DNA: TGTGCCAGCACCCCTGGTACAAACTACGAGCAGTACTTC.